These 28 T cell receptor beta chains were all obtained from the same sample, sequenced in a study of blood T cell repertoires in COVID-19. Repertoires were generated with immunoSEQ multiplex PCR, while TCRdb's copy carries only in-frame clones and drops some. The table has under 85,000 clones, roughly 86% seen once. Sequenced input: peripheral blood. These receptors came from a human donor in a cohort sampled during active COVID-19.

V gene TRBV10-3 combines with J gene TRBJ2-1, with D perhaps matching TRBD1 (6 bases). Trimming took off 8 bases at V and 3 bases at J, with 23 bases between the two ends. This CDR3 contains 17 residues. CDR1 and CDR2 (germline): ENHRY, SYGVKD. As DNA, the CDR3 is TGTGCCATCGCCGATCAAGGCGCAGGGGCGAACTACAATGAGCAGTTCTTC. Protein: CAIADQGAGANYNEQFF.

The chain carries TRBV11-1 and TRBJ1-4; unclear D gene. Germline-derived CDR1 and CDR2 are SGHAT and FQDESV (reference sequence). CDR3 size: 16 residues. Trimming stripped 2 bases from V and 5 bases from J, with 15 bases between. CDR3 in DNA: TGTGCCAGCAGCTTATCGGCGGGAGCCGTGAATGAAAAACTGTTTTTT. As protein: CASSLSAGAVNEKLFF.

This clone was counted once. The V gene is TRBV7-2, the J gene TRBJ2-5; 9 nucleotides match TRBD2. The CDR3 loop spans 16 amino acids. Per germline, CDR1 SGHTA and CDR2 FQGNSA. Unmatched junction bases numbered 4, after V lost 1 base and J lost 1 base. Written as DNA, the CDR3 is TGTGCCAGCAGCTTAGGGGCAGCGGGGGGCCAAGAGACCCAGTACTTC. Residues: CASSLGAAGGQETQYF. The variable domain in full, completed from reference TRBV7-2 and TRBJ2-5, reads GAGVSQSPSNKVTEKGKDVELRCDPISGHTALYWYRQSLGQGLEFLIYFQGNSAPDKSGLPSDRFSAERTGGSVSTLTIQRTQQEDSAVYLCASSLGAAGGQETQYFGPGTRLLVL.

The V call is TRBV28, the J call TRBJ2-7; 11 positions agree with TRBD1. With 6 bases clipped from V and 6 bases from J, the junction kept 13 bases outside the gene matches. Germline assignment: CDR1 MDHEN and CDR2 SYDVKM. This CDR3 contains 16 residues. CDR3 residues: CASRPPSGTGGLEQYF. The CDR3 DNA sequence: TGTGCCAGCAGACCACCCTCCGGGACAGGGGGGCTCGAGCAGTACTTC.

This chain's CDR3 is CASREGAREKLFF. The CDR3 DNA reads TGTGCCAGCAGGGAGGGGGCGCGCGAAAAACTGTTTTTT. J is TRBJ1-4 and V is TRBV6-5; 7 bases are a match to TRBD1. CDR3 length: 13 amino acids. Unmatched junction bases numbered 6, after V lost 6 bases and J lost 8 bases. Germline CDR1 reads MNHEY; CDR2 reads SVGAGI.

The genes are TRBV29-1 and TRBJ1-3, with 8 bases that match TRBD1. This CDR3 spans 15 amino acids. CDR1 is SQVTM and CDR2 is ANQGSEA in the germline V gene. J lost 1 base, V lost 1 base, and 3 bases had no gene match. This CDR3 is CSVEGTGTSGNTIYF. The CDR3 coding sequence is TGCAGCGTTGAAGGGACAGGGACATCTGGAAACACCATATATTTT.

This chain connects TRBV6-6 to TRBJ2-2, with D uncertain. The CDR3 extends over 16 amino acids. The germline V and J ends were trimmed by 2 bases and 4 bases, with 14 bases remaining between them. Germline V gene sequence: CDR1 MNHNY, CDR2 SVGAGI (reference sequence). The CDR3 loop is CASSYASQASTGELFF. In nucleotides, the CDR3 is TGTGCCAGCAGTTACGCGTCGCAGGCCTCCACCGGGGAGCTGTTTTTT.

The CDR3 reads CASKYSSTDTQYF. The CDR3 region has the DNA TGTGCCAGCAAATACAGTAGCACAGATACGCAGTATTTT. The V and J genes are TRBV6-5 and TRBJ2-3, with D hard to call. Trimming cost V 7 bases and J 0 bases, with 8 bases left between them. This CDR3 is 13 amino acids long. Germline lookup yields CDR1 MNHEY and CDR2 SVGAGI.

The V call is TRBV28, the J call TRBJ1-6; 9 nucleotides match TRBD1. Losses at the gene ends were 4 bases for V and 10 bases for J; bases not matched to a gene: 5. Germline-derived CDR1 and CDR2 are MDHEN and SYDVKM. This CDR3 comprises 14 residues. CDR3 bases: TGTGCCAGCAGTTCCGGACAGGGGTACTCACCCCTCCACTTT. This sequence encodes CASSSGQGYSPLHF. Full variable domain (outside the CDR3, taken from reference TRBV28 and TRBJ1-6): DVKVTQSSRYLVKRTGEKVFLECVQDMDHENMFWYRQDPGLGLRLIYFSYDVKMKEKGDIPEGYSVSREKKERFSLILESASTNQTSMYLCASSSGQGYSPLHFGNGTRLTVT.

The chain couples TRBV7-9 to TRBJ1-4; 10 nucleotides agree with TRBD1. J lost 6 bases, V lost 5 bases, and 6 bases had no gene match. This CDR3 is 15 amino acids long. Germline-derived CDR1 and CDR2 are SEHNR and FQNEAQ (reference sequence). CDR3 in DNA: TGTGCCAGCAGCCGCTTCGGGACAGGGGATGAAAAACTGTTTTTT. Amino acids: CASSRFGTGDEKLFF.

CDR3: CASSPMTALSYGYTF. CDR3 DNA sequence: TGTGCCAGCAGCCCTATGACAGCACTTTCTTATGGCTACACCTTC. V gene TRBV28 combines with J gene TRBJ1-2; D might be TRBD1 (5 bases). The CDR3 runs to 15 residues. V was trimmed by 6 bases and J by 5 bases, leaving 19 bases between them. Germline V lookup: CDR1 MDHEN, CDR2 SYDVKM.

The chain joins TRBV20-1 to TRBJ1-4, with D perhaps matching TRBD1 (5 bases). The germline V and J ends were trimmed by 6 bases and 8 bases, with 10 bases remaining between them. Germline CDR1 reads DFQATT; CDR2 reads SNEGSKA (reference sequence). This CDR3 has 11 residues. CDR3 coding DNA: TGCAGTGCCTCGCGGGGGGAAAAACTGTTTTTT. Encoded protein: CSASRGEKLFF.

This chain joins TRBV27 and TRBJ1-2; D is unresolved. The CDR3 contains 14 residues. Trimming cost V 3 bases and J 4 bases, with 12 bases left between them. The germline CDR1 and CDR2 sequences are MNHEY and SMNVEV (reference sequence). The CDR3 bases are TGTGCCAGCAGTTTTCGCAAGACTGGCTATGGCTACACCTTC. Translating it yields CASSFRKTGYGYTF.

The V call is TRBV5-1, the J call TRBJ1-3; 9 bases are a match to TRBD1. J lost 0 bases, V lost 1 base, and 8 bases had no gene match. The CDR3 covers 18 residues. CDR1 is SGHRS, CDR2 YFSETQ, per germline. The CDR3 region has the DNA TGCGCCAGCAGCTTGAGGACAGGGGACATATCCTCTGGAAACACCATATATTTT. The encoded protein is CASSLRTGDISSGNTIYF.

The chain joins TRBV2 to TRBJ2-3; 10 nucleotides line up with TRBD2. The V segment lost 5 bases and the J segment 5 bases; nucleotides outside the gene matches: 13. The CDR3 has 17 residues. Germline lookup yields CDR1 SNHLY and CDR2 FYNNEI. The CDR3: CASSKRSGGAVGDTQYF. For the CDR3, the DNA is TGTGCCAGCAGTAAGAGGAGCGGGGGGGCCGTTGGAGATACGCAGTATTTT.

In this sample, this clone turned up once. The gene calls are TRBV2 and TRBJ2-2; tentatively, D is TRBD2 (7 bases). The CDR3 has 14 residues. V dropped 7 bases and J dropped 6 bases, with 15 bases sitting between them. CDR1 and CDR2 (germline): SNHLY, FYNNEI. CDR3 amino acids: CASIQRGGPGELFF. CDR3 in DNA: TGTGCCAGCATCCAAAGGGGGGGCCCCGGGGAGCTGTTTTTT.

CDR3 protein: CASSSSYSFRYEQYF. CDR3 coding DNA: TGTGCCAGCAGCTCTTCGTACAGCTTTCGGTACGAGCAGTACTTC. The J gene is TRBJ2-7, the V gene TRBV5-8, with D unresolved. Germline CDR1 SGHTS, CDR2 YDEGEE. Trimming removed 3 bases from V and 4 bases from J, with 17 bases in between. The CDR3 spans 15 residues.

Only one count was recorded for this clone. The rearrangement uses TRBV15 and TRBJ1-2; maybe TRBD1 (5 bases). Germline V lookup: CDR1 LNHNV, CDR2 YYDKDF (reference sequence). The length of the CDR3 is 15 residues. Trimming stripped 0 bases from V and 2 bases from J, with 10 bases between. CDR3 residues: CATSRDQGGNYGYTF. Here the CDR3 DNA reads TGTGCCACCAGCAGAGATCAGGGTGGAAACTATGGCTACACCTTC.

The CDR3 loop is CASSLGQGGSPLHF. The CDR3 DNA is TGTGCCAGCAGCTTAGGGCAGGGGGGTTCACCCCTCCACTTT. This sequence joins TRBV7-9 and TRBJ1-6; 7 nucleotides agree with TRBD1. The CDR3 covers 14 residues. The J segment lost 9 bases and the V segment lost 1 base, leaving 3 bases of the junction unmatched. Germline values: CDR1 SEHNR, CDR2 FQNEAQ (reference sequence).

The chain recombines TRBV15 with TRBJ2-5; 10 bases agree with TRBD2. Germline V lookup: CDR1 LNHNV, CDR2 YYDKDF (reference sequence). With V trimmed by 2 bases and J by 4 bases, 1 base remained unmatched. This CDR3 is built from 14 residues. The DNA for the CDR3 is TGTGCCACCAGCAGACAGCGGGGGGGAGAGACCCAGTACTTC. Amino acids: CATSRQRGGETQYF.

V usage is TRBV23-1 and J usage is TRBJ1-3; no definite D call. TRBV23-1 belongs to the ORF category, with a function that is uncertain. The CDR3 contains 19 residues. V dropped 0 bases and J dropped 4 bases, with 22 bases sitting between them. The chain's CDR3 is CASSQSPPRRPAVGNTIYF. Written as DNA, the CDR3 is TGCGCCAGCAGTCAATCTCCTCCGAGGCGACCGGCCGTCGGAAACACCATATATTTT.

The chain joins TRBV29-1 to TRBJ2-3; 12 bases align to TRBD2. The CDR3 totals 15 residues. Losses at the gene ends were 5 bases for V and 3 bases for J; bases not matched to a gene: 6. The germline V gene encodes CDR1 SQVTM and CDR2 ANQGSEA. The CDR3 sequence is CSVRSSGGATDTQYF. In nucleotides, the CDR3 is TGCAGCGTTAGATCTAGCGGGGGGGCAACAGATACGCAGTATTTT.

This clone was counted a few times. This chain connects TRBV9 to TRBJ2-1; TRBD2 matches at 9 bases. CDR3 length equals 17 residues. After removal of 0 bases from V and 2 bases from J, the junction contained 6 bases not matched to a gene. Germline V CDR1 and CDR2: SGDLS, YYNGEE. Written as DNA, the CDR3 is TGTGCCAGCAGCGTAGGGGTTAGCGGGGGTCCCTACAATGAGCAGTTCTTC. Its translation is CASSVGVSGGPYNEQFF.

J is TRBJ1-5 and V is TRBV5-5; D is unresolved. Trimming took 6 bases from V and 2 from J, leaving 12 bases between them. Germline values: CDR1 SGHKS, CDR2 YYEKEE (reference sequence). CDR3 size: 14 residues. CDR3 residues: CASTPAGGNQPQHF. The CDR3 DNA reads TGTGCCAGCACCCCCGCCGGGGGCAATCAGCCCCAGCATTTT. The entire variable domain, with the rest obtained from reference TRBV5-5 and TRBJ1-5, is as follows: DAGVTQSPTHLIKTRGQQVTLRCSPISGHKSVSWYQQVLGQGPQFIFQYYEKEERGRGNFPDRFSARQFPNYSSELNVNALLLGDSALYLCASTPAGGNQPQHFGDGTRLSIL.

This clone came up once. The CDR3 protein is CASSPPRPTPLHF. Written as DNA, the CDR3 is TGTGCCAGCAGCCCCCCCCGGCCGACTCCCCTCCACTTT. The rearrangement joins TRBV5-6 to TRBJ1-6; D is uncertain. The V gene's germline CDR1 is SGHDT and CDR2 YYEEEE. The CDR3 spans 13 residues. V was trimmed by 4 bases and J by 13 bases, leaving 15 bases between them.

The rearrangement links TRBV6-5 to TRBJ1-4; TRBD1 might be the D (5 bases). The CDR3 is 16 residues long. Trimming took off 2 bases at V and 7 bases at J, with 17 bases between the two ends. Germline V gene data show CDR1 as MNHEY and CDR2 as SVGAGI. The CDR3 region is CASSYLSGTGGEKLFF. The CDR3 bases are TGTGCCAGCAGTTACCTCTCAGGGACGGGGGGTGAAAAACTGTTTTTT.

This sequence joins TRBV2 and TRBJ2-7; tentatively, D is TRBD2 (5 bases). The germline V and J ends were trimmed by 5 bases and 7 bases, with 15 bases remaining between them. The CDR3 runs to 13 residues. Germline values: CDR1 SNHLY, CDR2 FYNNEI. This CDR3 reads CASSLVHRGEQYF. The CDR3, as DNA: TGTGCCAGCAGTCTTGTCCATCGCGGGGAGCAGTACTTC.

This clone showed up just a few times. J is TRBJ2-3 and V is TRBV7-2; D is perhaps TRBD2 (5 bases). The V and J ends lost 0 bases and 6 bases respectively, with 7 bases between them. The germline gives CDR1 SGHTA, CDR2 FQGNSA. The CDR3 spans 13 residues. The CDR3 loop is CASSLARGDTQYF. As DNA, the CDR3 is TGTGCCAGCAGCTTAGCCAGAGGGGATACGCAGTATTTT.